The 22 T cell receptor beta chains below were found in one sample sequenced in a study of shared clonotypes between healthy human individuals. Clones were read by immunoSEQ multiplex PCR, and TCRdb kept only the in-frame ones, dropping some. Seen here are about 470,000 clones, roughly three quarters observed once, and the top ten hold less than 15%. The sample was PBMCs. The receptors stem from a woman aged 40 to 55 in good health. Some clones in this sample may be carry-over from other donors' samples.

This clone was picked up one time. The chain links TRBV10-3 to TRBJ2-3, with unresolved D. The V gene's germline CDR1 is ENHRY and CDR2 SYGVKD. Between the trimmed V and J ends, which lost 6 bases and 5 bases, there was a span of 12 bases. CDR3 size: 13 residues. The CDR3 DNA reads as TGTGCCATCAGCCGGGCGCCGCTAGATACGCAGTATTTT. Its translation is CAISRAPLDTQYF.

The chain carries TRBV6-1 and TRBJ1-2; a possible D gene is TRBD1 (5 bases). The CDR3 length is 16 residues. Germline CDR1 is MNHNS and CDR2 is SASEGT. Trimming shortened V by 1 base and J by 0 bases, and 12 bases separated the two germline ends. The CDR3 DNA reads TGTGCCAGCAGTGAAGGCACCAGGGAGGCTAACTATGGCTACACCTTC. Protein sequence: CASSEGTREANYGYTF.

The chain is built from TRBV19 and TRBJ2-7, with 12 positions matching TRBD2. J gave up 5 bases and V 1 base, and 3 bases lay outside the gene matches. The germline V gene has CDR1 LNHDA and CDR2 SQIVND (reference sequence). The CDR3 covers 15 residues. The CDR3 loop reads CASSIGLAGADEQYF. The CDR3 DNA is TGTGCCAGTAGTATAGGACTAGCGGGAGCGGACGAGCAGTACTTC. Filled out from reference TRBV19 and TRBJ2-7, the complete variable domain reads DGGITQSPKYLFRKEGQNVTLSCEQNLNHDAMYWYRQDPGQGLRLIYYSQIVNDFQKGDIAEGYSVSREKKESFPLTVTSAQKNPTAFYLCASSIGLAGADEQYFGPGTRLTVT.

This clone was found once. In the same sample, other DNA sequences code for this CDR3. The chain is built from TRBV30 and TRBJ1-2; possibly TRBD1 for D (5 bases). The CDR3 extends over 12 amino acids. V dropped 1 base and J dropped 5 bases, with 8 bases sitting between them. Per the germline V gene, CDR1 is GTSNPN and CDR2 is SVGIG (reference sequence). The CDR3: CAWSGTNYGYTF. CDR3 DNA: TGTGCCTGGAGTGGGACAAATTATGGCTACACCTTC.

This chain uses TRBV5-1 with TRBJ2-1; the D call may be TRBD1 or TRBD2 (5 bases each). Germline values: CDR1 SGHRS, CDR2 YFSETQ. The CDR3 loop spans 14 amino acids. V was pared by 2 bases and J by 6 bases, with 12 bases between. The CDR3 region has the DNA TGCGCCAGCAGCTTCATCGGGACGGTCAATGAGCAGTTCTTC. Translated, it gives CASSFIGTVNEQFF.

This clone was picked up many times. V gene TRBV7-3 combines with J gene TRBJ2-1; D ambiguous. The CDR3 has 15 amino acids. The V and J ends lost 6 bases and 4 bases respectively, with 16 bases between them. Germline V gene lookup returns CDR1 SGHTA and CDR2 FQGTGA. CDR3 amino acids: CASRNAGPKYNEQFF. CDR3 DNA sequence: TGTGCCAGCAGGAACGCAGGACCAAAGTACAATGAGCAGTTCTTC.

The chain uses TRBV10-3 and TRBJ1-1; unclear D gene. CDR1 is ENHRY and CDR2 is SYGVKD in the germline V gene. CDR3 length: 13 residues. V shed 11 bases and J shed 1 base, with 14 bases lying between them. The CDR3 region is CASREVSNTEAFF. The CDR3 region has the DNA TGTGCCTCACGCGAGGTCTCGAACACTGAAGCTTTCTTT.

This clone was found many times. The gene calls are TRBV11-2 and TRBJ2-1, with no clear D. The germline V gene encodes CDR1 SGHAT and CDR2 FQNNGV. Between the trimmed V and J ends, which lost 3 bases and 10 bases, there was a span of 13 bases. The CDR3 runs to 13 residues. The CDR3 DNA is TGTGCCAGCAGCTTGACGAAGGGTCGCGAGCAGTTCTTC. Its translation is CASSLTKGREQFF.

This chain joins TRBV5-5 and TRBJ1-2, with unresolved D. Germline-derived CDR1 and CDR2 are SGHKS and YYEKEE (reference sequence). The CDR3 consists of 15 residues. V gave up 0 bases and J gave up 1 base, with 10 bases separating them. DNA for the CDR3: TGTGCCAGCAGCTTGGCCGCCGGCAGTAACTATGGCTACACCTTC. It codes for CASSLAAGSNYGYTF.

This chain connects TRBV5-8 to TRBJ2-7; 8 nucleotides agree with TRBD2. The V segment lost 5 bases and the J segment 2 bases; nucleotides outside the gene matches: 12. CDR1 is SGHTS and CDR2 is YDEGEE in the germline V gene. CDR3 length: 16 residues. The CDR3 loop is CASRNPTRGGPYEQYF. The CDR3 DNA is TGTGCCAGCAGAAACCCCACCCGGGGGGGCCCCTACGAGCAGTACTTC.

This chain uses TRBV7-9 with TRBJ2-7; a weak D match, TRBD1 (5 bases). Germline CDR1 and CDR2: SEHNR and FQNEAQ (reference sequence). V was trimmed by 5 bases and J by 5 bases, leaving 10 bases between them. The CDR3 sequence is 12 residues long. CDR3 sequence reads: CASSLGADEQYF. The CDR3 DNA reads as TGTGCCAGCAGCCTAGGGGCGGACGAGCAGTACTTC.

The CDR3 loop is CASCKAGSSYNEQFF. The DNA of the CDR3 is TGTGCCAGTTGTAAAGCGGGAAGCTCCTACAATGAGCAGTTCTTC. V usage is TRBV5-3 and J usage is TRBJ2-1; 7 bases match TRBD2. TRBV5-3 is identified as an open reading frame with a role that is uncertain. V lost 8 bases and J lost 0; bases outside the gene matches: 8. The CDR3 is 15 amino acids.

This chain links TRBV27 with TRBJ2-6, with 8 bases lining up with TRBD1. The CDR3 consists of 14 residues. CDR1 is MNHEY and CDR2 is SMNVEV in the germline V gene (reference sequence). V lost 5 bases, J lost 9 bases, and 6 bases stayed unmatched. The CDR3 spells CASSQDRGGNVLTF. CDR3 coding DNA: TGTGCCAGCAGTCAAGACAGGGGTGGCAACGTCCTGACTTTC. Full variable domain (missing parts from reference TRBV27 and TRBJ2-6): EAQVTQNPRYLITVTGKKLTVTCSQNMNHEYMSWYRQDPGLGLRQIYYSMNVEVTDKGDVPEGYKVSRKEKRNFPLILESPSPNQTSLYFCASSQDRGGNVLTFGAGSRLTVL.

The chain employs TRBV19 and TRBJ2-1; 11 nucleotides match TRBD2. CDR1 LNHDA and CDR2 SQIVND come from the germline V gene (reference sequence). This CDR3 has 16 amino acids. The J segment lost 6 bases and the V segment lost 3 bases, leaving 7 bases of the junction unmatched. CDR3 sequence: CASSITGLAASNEQFF. CDR3 nucleotide sequence: TGTGCCAGTAGTATTACGGGACTAGCGGCTTCCAATGAGCAGTTCTTC.

This clone showed up just once. CDR3 bases: TGTGCCTGGAGTGTACAGGCAGGAAGGGAGCAGTACTTC. The encoded protein is CAWSVQAGREQYF. The chain combines TRBV30 with TRBJ2-5; the D gene could be TRBD1 or TRBD2 (5 bases each). CDR3 length: 13 residues. The germline V and J ends were trimmed by 0 bases and 11 bases, with 16 bases remaining between them. Germline V CDR1 and CDR2: GTSNPN, SVGIG (reference sequence).

This clone was seen more than once but under ten times. CDR3: CASSLMGGPAHEQYF. The CDR3 DNA follows: TGCGCCAGCAGCTTGATGGGGGGGCCCGCCCACGAGCAGTACTTC. J is TRBJ2-7 and V is TRBV5-1, with a possible D match to TRBD2 (7 bases). The CDR3 contains 15 residues. V lost 1 base to trimming and J lost 5 bases, with 16 bases between them. Germline lookup yields CDR1 SGHRS and CDR2 YFSETQ.

The chain has TRBV18 and TRBJ1-3; a weak D match, TRBD1 (5 bases). This CDR3 comprises 19 residues. V was clipped by 1 base and J by 1 base, with 20 bases between them. Germline values: CDR1 KGHSH, CDR2 LQKENI. In DNA form, the CDR3 reads TGTGCCAGCTCACCACTCTTCAGGGCGCTTAACCTTTCTGGAAACACCATATATTTT. Translating gives CASSPLFRALNLSGNTIYF.

The chain employs TRBV6-1 and TRBJ2-2; 7 nucleotides line up with TRBD1. Germline assignment: CDR1 MNHNS and CDR2 SASEGT. Germline trimming cut 7 bases from V and 6 bases from J; bases unmatched to any gene: 8. There are 14 residues in the CDR3. DNA of the CDR3: TGTGCCAGCAAGATCCCGACAGGGCCCGGGGAGCTGTTTTTT. It translates to CASKIPTGPGELFF.

The chain joins TRBV23-1 to TRBJ2-7, with unresolved D. TRBV23-1 is an open reading frame, and its role is uncertain. This CDR3 is 15 amino acids long. Trimming pared 2 bases from V and 5 bases from J, leaving 16 bases between. The CDR3 region has the DNA TGCGCCAGCAGTCAACCCCCAGGACGGCCGAACGAGCAGTACTTC. Residues: CASSQPPGRPNEQYF.

The genes are TRBV5-1 and TRBJ2-2; D might be TRBD2 (6 bases). Germline V lookup: CDR1 SGHRS, CDR2 YFSETQ. Trimming removed 4 bases at V and 1 base at J, with 14 bases between. The CDR3 extends over 16 amino acids. In DNA, the CDR3 is TGCGCCAGCAGCCCGGCGGGACGGCGGAACACCGGGGAGCTGTTTTTT. This gives the protein CASSPAGRRNTGELFF.

The genes are TRBV6-1 and TRBJ1-1; D unclear. The V end lost 0 bases, the J end lost 2 bases, and 10 bases lay between the germline ends. This CDR3 has 15 amino acids. Germline V gives CDR1 MNHNS, CDR2 SASEGT. CDR3 protein: CASSEASAGNTEAFF. CDR3 in DNA: TGTGCCAGCAGTGAAGCTAGTGCTGGTAACACTGAAGCTTTCTTT.

The chain is built from TRBV19 and TRBJ2-7; D perhaps matches TRBD1 (6 bases). With 5 bases removed from V and 3 bases from J, the gap between germline ends came to 14 bases. Germline CDR1 LNHDA, CDR2 SQIVND (reference sequence). This CDR3 region has 14 residues. The CDR3 region has the DNA TGTGCCAGTAGTCCGGACAGCTTAATCTACGAGCAGTACTTC. Translated, it gives CASSPDSLIYEQYF.